This is a list of T cell receptor beta chains from one sample in a study of post-analysis software for immune sequencing data. Via MiXCR, TCRdb re-called the PCR reads, giving one row per CDR3 protein. Here the sample spans about 460,000 distinct CDR3 sequences, around 40% being singletons. Sample: blood. These receptors originate from a girl aged 10 to 17 with multiple sclerosis. Each CDR3 is given with its conserved first and last residue. A D gene is named only where the DNA matches it firmly. Clone size is given for some rows only: seen once, a few or many times, or a class if the clone is expanded.

V	D	size	J	CDR3	DNA
TRBV20-1	TRBD2	NA	TRBJ2-1	CSASATSGRGSYNEQFF	TGCAGTGCTAGCGCGACTAGCGGGAGAGGCTCCTACAATGAGCAGTTCTTC
TRBV20-1	TRBD2	NA	TRBJ2-5	CSAEAGALRETQYF	TGCAGTGCCGAAGCGGGGGCCCTGCGGGAGACCCAGTACTTC
TRBV15	NA	NA	TRBJ1-2	CATRFGSYGYTF	TGTGCCACCAGATTTGGGTCCTATGGCTACACCTTC
TRBV28	NA	NA	TRBJ2-6	CASSLRQWETGANVLTF	TGTGCCAGCAGTTTACGACAGTGGGAGACTGGGGCCAACGTCCTGACTTTC
TRBV12-3/TRBV12-4	TRBD2	NA	TRBJ2-3	CASSPPGLAGADTQYF	TGTGCCAGCAGTCCCCCGGGACTAGCGGGCGCAGATACGCAGTATTTT
TRBV20-1	NA	NA	TRBJ2-3	CSARDFDSTGTQYF	TGCAGTGCTAGAGATTTTGATTCCACAGGTACGCAGTATTTT
TRBV27	NA	few	TRBJ2-1	CASSLEGGLNEQFF	TGTGCCAGCAGTTTAGAAGGAGGGCTCAATGAGCAGTTCTTC
TRBV20-1	TRBD1	NA	TRBJ1-2	CSAGGDRGHGYTF	TGCAGTGCAGGCGGTGACAGGGGGCATGGCTACACCTTC
TRBV7-2	TRBD2	NA	TRBJ2-6	CASSLAPPLAGAPGANVLTF	TGTGCCAGCAGCTTAGCGCCCCCCCTAGCGGGAGCGCCTGGGGCCAACGTCCTGACTTTC
TRBV3-1	TRBD2	few	TRBJ2-1	CASISGLAGINEQFF	TGTGCCAGCATTTCCGGACTAGCCGGGATCAATGAGCAGTTCTTC
TRBV7-9	NA	NA	TRBJ2-5	CASNRDIGTQYF	TGTGCCAGCAACCGGGACATAGGGACCCAGTACTTC
TRBV5-1	TRBD2	NA	TRBJ2-5	CASSLGTSAETQYF	TGCGCCAGCAGCTTGGGGACTAGCGCGGAGACCCAGTACTTC
TRBV12-3/TRBV12-4	NA	NA	TRBJ2-1	CTSSLFWDSNEQFF	TGTACCAGCAGTTTGTTTTGGGACTCTAATGAGCAGTTCTTC
TRBV27	NA	NA	TRBJ1-5	CASLAVKPQHF	TGTGCCAGCCTCGCGGTAAAGCCCCAGCATTTT
TRBV20-1	NA	NA	TRBJ1-1	CSARFNSGTTNTEAFF	TGCAGTGCTAGATTTAACAGCGGGACTACGAACACTGAAGCTTTCTTT
TRBV4-1	TRBD2	NA	TRBJ2-7	CASSQTQGLAGAGSYNEQYF	TGCGCCAGCAGCCAAACCCAGGGACTAGCGGGAGCAGGTTCCTACAATGAGCAGTACTTC
TRBV7-2	NA	NA	TRBJ2-5	CASSLAPPETQYF	TGTGCCAGCAGCTTAGCGCCCCCTGAGACCCAGTACTTC
TRBV20-1	NA	NA	TRBJ2-5	CSARWGTQYF	TGCAGTGCTAGATGGGGGACCCAGTACTTC
TRBV13	TRBD1	NA	TRBJ2-7	CASSSQGVYEQYF	TGTGCCAGCAGCTCACAGGGGGTTTACGAGCAGTACTTC
TRBV5-1	NA	NA	TRBJ2-7	CANSLRQSSYEQYF	TGCGCCAACAGCTTGCGCCAGAGCTCCTACGAGCAGTACTTC
TRBV3-1	TRBD2	NA	TRBJ2-1	CASSLRTSGRVEEQFF	TGTGCCAGCAGTCTCCGGACTAGCGGGAGGGTCGAGGAGCAGTTCTTC
TRBV6-5	TRBD2	NA	TRBJ2-7	CASSYSGLAVYNEQYF	TGTGCCAGCAGTTACTCCGGCCTAGCGGTTTACAATGAGCAGTACTTC
TRBV6-5	TRBD1	NA	TRBJ2-2	CASSHNPGTGGTGELFF	TGTGCCAGCAGTCACAACCCTGGGACAGGCGGCACCGGGGAGCTGTTTTTT
TRBV24-1	TRBD2	NA	TRBJ2-3	CATSESGRAGDTQYF	TGTGCCACCAGTGAGAGCGGGAGGGCCGGAGATACGCAGTATTTT
TRBV20-1	NA	NA	TRBJ2-5	CSAEEDWAKQETQYF	TGCAGTGCTGAGGAGGACTGGGCGAAGCAAGAGACCCAGTACTTC
TRBV29-1	TRBD1	NA	TRBJ1-2	CSVLQGGYGYTF	TGCAGCGTTTTACAGGGGGGCTATGGCTACACCTTC
TRBV5-5	NA	NA	TRBJ1-5	CACSLGGGQPQHF	TGTGCCTGCAGCTTGGGTGGGGGTCAGCCCCAGCATTTT
TRBV20-1	TRBD1	few	TRBJ2-7	CSADAGTGVSEQYF	TGCAGTGCTGACGCCGGGACAGGGGTTTCCGAGCAGTACTTC
TRBV29-1	TRBD1	once	TRBJ2-6	CSVEGQAGANVLTF	TGCAGCGTTGAGGGACAGGCAGGGGCCAACGTCCTGACTTTC